This section outlines one TCR beta chain sequence together with its context. Its antigen is unidentified. This specimen belongs to a study of T cells after posttransplantation cyclophosphamide. Overall study results and limits: TRB clonality was highly associated with recipient CMV seropositivity and reactivation. TRB overlap between skin or GI tissue T cells and blood was limited. Donor-recipient repertoire similarity was low at 1-2 months, rising over year one.

Treatment was busulfan-fludarabine conditioning, a marrow graft, and cyclophosphamide on days +3 and +4. The repertoire was sequenced with immunoSEQ multiplex PCR; TCRdb's copy has only in-frame clones and lacks some. Of almost 7,000 clones listed, around 94% were seen once; the top ten hold roughly 4.4%. The CDR3 length is 15 residues. In germline, CDR1 is MNHEY, CDR2 SVGAGI. Trimming at V came to 5 bases and at J to 5 bases, leaving 8 bases not matched to a gene. The input for sequencing was CD8+ T cells sorted from blood, taken after allogeneic stem cell transplant with posttransplant cyclophosphamide. V usage is TRBV6-5 and J usage is TRBJ2-5; 10 nucleotides align to TRBD2. The source of this sequence is a male patient aged 60 to 75 who received an allogeneic stem cell transplant from a related donor and was CMV-positive. Some of the T cells may derive from the graft donor. The CDR3 nucleotides read TGTGCCAGCAGTCCAACAGCGGGGGGGTTCGAGACCCAGTACTTC. Amino acids: CASSPTAGGFETQYF.